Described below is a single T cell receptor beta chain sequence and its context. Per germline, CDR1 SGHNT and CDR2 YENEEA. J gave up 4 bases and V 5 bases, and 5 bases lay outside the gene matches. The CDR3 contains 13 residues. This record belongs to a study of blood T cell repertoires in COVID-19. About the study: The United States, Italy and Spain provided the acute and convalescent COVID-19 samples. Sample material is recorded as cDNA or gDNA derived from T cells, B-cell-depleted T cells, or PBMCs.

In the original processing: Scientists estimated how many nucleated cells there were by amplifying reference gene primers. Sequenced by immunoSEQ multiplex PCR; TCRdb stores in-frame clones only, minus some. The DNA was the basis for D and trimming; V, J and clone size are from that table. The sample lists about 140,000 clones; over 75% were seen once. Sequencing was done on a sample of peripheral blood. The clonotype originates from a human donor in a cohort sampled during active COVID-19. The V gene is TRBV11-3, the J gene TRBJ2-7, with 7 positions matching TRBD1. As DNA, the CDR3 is TGTGCCAGCAGCCGCGGACAGGAGTACGAGCAGTACTTC. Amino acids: CASSRGQEYEQYF.